This section outlines one T cell receptor beta chain sequence together with its context. Its antigen is not identified. Germline CDR1 is DFQATT and CDR2 is SNEGSKA (reference sequence). The germline V and J ends were trimmed by 3 bases and 2 bases, with 18 bases remaining between them. The CDR3 is 16 amino acids. The sample belongs to a study of blood T cells in healthy people across ages. Study-wide background: Template switching picked up about one barcoded beta molecule for each two T cells. Whole-study findings and limits: Unsorted PBMCs prevented conclusive naive versus antigen-experienced comparison.

Drawing of peripheral blood yielded about 9.8 milliliters from each donor. Then a second PCR, running roughly 7 to 11 cycles, was carried out with a sample-barcoded 5' primer and a J-beta primer mix. A template-switch adaptor containing 12 random nucleotides labeled each cDNA molecule. TCRdb re-analysed the 5' RACE reads in MiXCR, keeping a single row per CDR3 protein. The sample records more than 1 million distinct CDR3 sequences, less than 50% being singletons. Source material: blood. The receptor was derived from a woman in her sixties or seventies in good health. The genes are TRBV20-1 and TRBJ2-3; D possibly corresponds to TRBD2 (7 bases). The CDR3 here is CSARGPRGAVTDTQYF. The CDR3, as DNA: TGCAGTGCTAGGGGGCCCCGGGGGGCGGTCACAGATACGCAGTATTTT.